This TCR beta chain was recovered during a study of cytomegalovirus exposure and HLA in healthy donors. General study points: Versus the roughly 690-donor mean, an Asian-associated ancestry cluster reportedly showed fewer N-insertions in a later analysis.

The germline V gene encodes CDR1 SGDLS and CDR2 YYNGEE. CDR3 size: 15 residues. V was pared by 4 bases and J by 1 base, with 14 bases between. Details on this clone: The antigen is unknown.

PCR used 60 Vbeta primers and 13 Jbeta primers. As originally analysed: A later analysis tallied about 80 million unique TCR beta chains, roughly 11 million of them shared. This table comes from immunoSEQ multiplex PCR, and its TCRdb copy is limited to in-frame clones, with some not included. Clonal size and the V and J genes are those of that table, whereas D and trimming came from the DNA. In the table there are 100,000 or so clones, 79% of which are singletons. The receptor's source is a woman aged 40-49 years in good health and CMV-seronegative. Input material: PBMCs. The chain couples TRBV9 to TRBJ1-1, with no clear D. The CDR3 here is CASSSTVPGNTEAFF. CDR3 nucleotide sequence: TGTGCCAGCAGCTCTACTGTTCCGGGGAACACTGAAGCTTTCTTT.